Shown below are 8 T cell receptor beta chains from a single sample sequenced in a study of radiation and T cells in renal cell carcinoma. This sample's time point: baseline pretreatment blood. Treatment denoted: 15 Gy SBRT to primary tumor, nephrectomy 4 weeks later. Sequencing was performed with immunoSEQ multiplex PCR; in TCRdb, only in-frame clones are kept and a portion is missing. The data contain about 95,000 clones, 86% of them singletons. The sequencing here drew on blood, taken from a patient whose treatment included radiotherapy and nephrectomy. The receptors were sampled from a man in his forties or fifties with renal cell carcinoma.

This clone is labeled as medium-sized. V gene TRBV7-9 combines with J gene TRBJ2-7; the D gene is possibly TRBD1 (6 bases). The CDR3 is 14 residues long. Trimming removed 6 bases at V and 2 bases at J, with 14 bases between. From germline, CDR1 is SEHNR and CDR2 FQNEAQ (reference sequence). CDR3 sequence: CASSLSGVTYEQYF. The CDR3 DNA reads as TGTGCCAGCAGTCTTTCAGGGGTCACCTACGAGCAGTACTTC.

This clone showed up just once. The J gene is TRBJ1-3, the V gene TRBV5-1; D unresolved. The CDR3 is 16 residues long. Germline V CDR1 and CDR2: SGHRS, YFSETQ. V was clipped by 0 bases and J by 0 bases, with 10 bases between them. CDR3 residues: CASSLEAGLSGNTIYF. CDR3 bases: TGCGCCAGCAGCTTGGAAGCCGGACTCTCTGGAAACACCATATATTTT.

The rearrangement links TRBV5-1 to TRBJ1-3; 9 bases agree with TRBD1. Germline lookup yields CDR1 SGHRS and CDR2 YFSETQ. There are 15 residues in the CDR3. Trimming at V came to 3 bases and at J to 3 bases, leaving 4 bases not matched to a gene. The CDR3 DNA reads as TGCGCCAGCAGCTATGGGACAGGGTATGGAAACACCATATATTTT. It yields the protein CASSYGTGYGNTIYF. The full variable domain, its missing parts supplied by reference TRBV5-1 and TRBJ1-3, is KAGVTQTPRYLIKTRGQQVTLSCSPISGHRSVSWYQQTPGQGLQFLFEYFSETQRNKGNFPGRFSGRQFSNSRSEMNVSTLELGDSALYLCASSYGTGYGNTIYFGEGSWLTVV.

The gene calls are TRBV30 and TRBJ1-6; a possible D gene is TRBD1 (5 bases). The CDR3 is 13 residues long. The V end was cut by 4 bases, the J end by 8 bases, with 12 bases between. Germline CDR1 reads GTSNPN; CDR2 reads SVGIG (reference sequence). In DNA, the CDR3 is TGTGCCTGGATGCAGGGAAGTTATTCACCCCTCCACTTT. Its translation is CAWMQGSYSPLHF.

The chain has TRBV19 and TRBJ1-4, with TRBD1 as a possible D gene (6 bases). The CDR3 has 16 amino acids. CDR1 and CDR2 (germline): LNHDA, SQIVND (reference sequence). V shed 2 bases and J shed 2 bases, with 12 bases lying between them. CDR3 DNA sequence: TGTGCCAGTAGTATACGACAGGCGGTCACTAATGAAAAACTGTTTTTT. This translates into CASSIRQAVTNEKLFF.

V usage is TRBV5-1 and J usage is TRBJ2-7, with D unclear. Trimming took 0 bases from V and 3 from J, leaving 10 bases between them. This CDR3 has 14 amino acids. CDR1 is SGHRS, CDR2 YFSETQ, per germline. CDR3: CASSLGQALYEQYF. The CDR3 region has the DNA TGCGCCAGCAGCTTGGGTCAGGCTCTCTACGAGCAGTACTTC. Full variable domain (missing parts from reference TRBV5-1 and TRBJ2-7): KAGVTQTPRYLIKTRGQQVTLSCSPISGHRSVSWYQQTPGQGLQFLFEYFSETQRNKGNFPGRFSGRQFSNSRSEMNVSTLELGDSALYLCASSLGQALYEQYFGPGTRLTVT.

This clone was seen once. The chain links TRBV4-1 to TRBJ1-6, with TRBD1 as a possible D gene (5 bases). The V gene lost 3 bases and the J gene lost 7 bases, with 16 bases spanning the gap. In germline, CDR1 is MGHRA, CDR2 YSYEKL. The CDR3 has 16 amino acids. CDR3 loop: CASSQNQGSANSPLHF. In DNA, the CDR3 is TGCGCCAGCAGCCAGAACCAGGGTTCAGCCAATTCACCCCTCCACTTT.

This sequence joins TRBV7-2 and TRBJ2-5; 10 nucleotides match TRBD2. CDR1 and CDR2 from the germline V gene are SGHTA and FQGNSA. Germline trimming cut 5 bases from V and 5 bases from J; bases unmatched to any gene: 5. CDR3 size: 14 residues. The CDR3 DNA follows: TGTGCCAGCAGCGAGCGGGGGGGCCTGGAGACCCAGTACTTC. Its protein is CASSERGGLETQYF. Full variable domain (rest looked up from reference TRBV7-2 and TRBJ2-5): GAGVSQSPSNKVTEKGKDVELRCDPISGHTALYWYRQSLGQGLEFLIYFQGNSAPDKSGLPSDRFSAERTGGSVSTLTIQRTQQEDSAVYLCASSERGGLETQYFGPGTRLLVL.